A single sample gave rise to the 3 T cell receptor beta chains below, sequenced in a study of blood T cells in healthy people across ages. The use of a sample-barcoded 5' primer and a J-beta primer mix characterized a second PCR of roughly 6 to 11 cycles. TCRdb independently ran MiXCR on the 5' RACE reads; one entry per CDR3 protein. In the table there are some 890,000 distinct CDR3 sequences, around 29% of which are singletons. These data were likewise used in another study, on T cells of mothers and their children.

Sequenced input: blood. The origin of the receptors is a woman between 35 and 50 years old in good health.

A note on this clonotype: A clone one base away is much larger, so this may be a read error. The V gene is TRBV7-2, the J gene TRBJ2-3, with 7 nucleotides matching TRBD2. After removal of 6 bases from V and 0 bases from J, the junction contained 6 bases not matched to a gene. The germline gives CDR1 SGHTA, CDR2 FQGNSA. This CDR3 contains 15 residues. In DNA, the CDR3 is TGTGCCAGCAGGATGAGCGGGGTTAGCACAGATACGCAGTATTTT. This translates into CASRMSGVSTDTQYF.

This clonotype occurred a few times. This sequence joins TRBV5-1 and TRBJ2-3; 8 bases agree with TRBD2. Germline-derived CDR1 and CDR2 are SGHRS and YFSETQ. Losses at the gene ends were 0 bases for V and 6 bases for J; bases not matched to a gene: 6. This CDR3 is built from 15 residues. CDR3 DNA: TGCGCCAGCAGCTTGGCGGGGGGGCCTTTGGATACGCAGTATTTT. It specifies CASSLAGGPLDTQYF. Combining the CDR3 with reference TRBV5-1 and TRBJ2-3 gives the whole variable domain KAGVTQTPRYLIKTRGQQVTLSCSPISGHRSVSWYQQTPGQGLQFLFEYFSETQRNKGNFPGRFSGRQFSNSRSEMNVSTLELGDSALYLCASSLAGGPLDTQYFGPGTRLTVL.

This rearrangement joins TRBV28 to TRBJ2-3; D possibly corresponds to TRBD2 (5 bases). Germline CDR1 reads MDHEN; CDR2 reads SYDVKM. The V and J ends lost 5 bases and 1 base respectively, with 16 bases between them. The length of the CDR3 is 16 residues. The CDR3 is CASSPGPRLRTDTQYF. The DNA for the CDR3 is TGTGCCAGCAGTCCCGGACCGAGACTACGCACAGATACGCAGTATTTT.